Listed here are 8 T cell receptor beta chains from one sample, sequenced in a study of cytomegalovirus exposure and HLA in healthy donors. Primers: 60 Vbeta forward and 13 Jbeta reverse. TCRdb's table, derived via immunoSEQ multiplex PCR, lists solely in-frame clones and lacks some. This table holds roughly 76,000 clones, 79% found once. Sequencing was carried out using PBMCs. The receptors come from a man aged 25-45 years in good health and CMV-seronegative.

This sequence joins TRBV27 and TRBJ1-2; 8 nucleotides line up with TRBD1. CDR3 length: 13 amino acids. Trimming removed 3 bases from V and 6 bases from J; junction bases left unmatched: 3. Germline V lookup: CDR1 MNHEY, CDR2 SMNVEV (reference sequence). The CDR3 protein is CASSFRTGHGYTF. CDR3 sequence (DNA): TGTGCCAGCAGTTTCCGGACAGGGCATGGCTACACCTTC.

A few counts support this clone. The chain combines TRBV2 with TRBJ2-1, with TRBD2 identical over 11 bases. The J segment lost 1 base and the V segment lost 8 bases, leaving 7 bases of the junction unmatched. The CDR3 covers 16 residues. The germline gives CDR1 SNHLY, CDR2 FYNNEI. The CDR3 protein is CASWASGRNSYNEQFF. The DNA of the CDR3 is TGTGCCAGCTGGGCTAGCGGGAGGAATTCCTACAATGAGCAGTTCTTC.

This clone has just one count. This chain links TRBV25-1 with TRBJ2-2; no definite D call. V shed 6 bases and J shed 5 bases, with 4 bases lying between them. The CDR3 consists of 11 residues. The V gene's germline CDR1 is MGHDK and CDR2 SYGVNS. DNA for the CDR3: TGTGCCAGCAGCTTTACCGGGGAGCTGTTTTTT. It translates to CASSFTGELFF.

The V call is TRBV18, the J call TRBJ2-5, with 7 bases that match TRBD2. The CDR3 is 16 residues long. CDR1 and CDR2 (germline): KGHSH, LQKENI. V dropped 3 bases and J dropped 5; count of bases not matched to a gene: 12. CDR3 sequence reads: CASSPQFSGMGETQYF. The CDR3 nucleotides read TGTGCCAGCTCACCTCAGTTCAGCGGGATGGGGGAGACCCAGTACTTC.

V and J are TRBV28 and TRBJ2-2; the D gene is possibly TRBD1 (6 bases). Germline V gene sequence: CDR1 MDHEN, CDR2 SYDVKM. Trimming pared 6 bases from V and 1 base from J, leaving 21 bases between. The CDR3 length is 18 residues. CDR3 nucleotides: TGTGCCAGCAGCTCACCCTCAGGGGCGCCCATGAACACCGGGGAGCTGTTTTTT. It is translated as CASSSPSGAPMNTGELFF.

The V and J genes are TRBV27 and TRBJ2-5; no clear D. V was trimmed by 1 base and J by 2 bases, leaving 8 bases between them. This CDR3 has 14 amino acids. Looked up from germline, CDR1 is MNHEY and CDR2 is SMNVEV (reference sequence). The chain's CDR3 is CASSLLGRQETQYF. The CDR3, as DNA: TGTGCCAGCAGTTTATTGGGCAGGCAAGAGACCCAGTACTTC.

This chain joins TRBV28 and TRBJ2-7; 10 bases agree with TRBD2. Germline V gene data show CDR1 as MDHEN and CDR2 as SYDVKM. The CDR3 consists of 13 residues. The junction had 5 bases not matched to a gene; V was cut back by 6 bases and J by 6 bases. CDR3 sequence: CASSLAGEVEQYF. CDR3 DNA: TGTGCCAGCAGCCTAGCGGGAGAAGTCGAGCAGTACTTC.

The chain employs TRBV6-4 and TRBJ2-3; TRBD2 agrees at 10 bases. In germline, CDR1 is MRHNA, CDR2 SNTAGT. V lost 6 bases, J lost 2 bases, and 8 bases stayed unmatched. This CDR3 has 16 residues. The CDR3 spells CASSHLAGDSTDTQYF. Here the CDR3 DNA reads TGTGCCAGCAGCCATCTAGCGGGGGACTCCACAGATACGCAGTATTTT.